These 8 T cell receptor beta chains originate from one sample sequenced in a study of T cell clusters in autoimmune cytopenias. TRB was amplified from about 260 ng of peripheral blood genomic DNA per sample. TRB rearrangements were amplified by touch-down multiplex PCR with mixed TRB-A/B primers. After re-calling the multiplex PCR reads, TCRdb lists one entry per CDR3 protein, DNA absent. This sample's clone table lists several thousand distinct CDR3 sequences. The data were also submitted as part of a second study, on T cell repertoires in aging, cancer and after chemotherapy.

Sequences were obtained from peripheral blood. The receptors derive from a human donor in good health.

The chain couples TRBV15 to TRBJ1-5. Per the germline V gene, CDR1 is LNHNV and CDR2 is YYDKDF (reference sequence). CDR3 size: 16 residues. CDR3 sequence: CATSRDRAAGNQPQHF.

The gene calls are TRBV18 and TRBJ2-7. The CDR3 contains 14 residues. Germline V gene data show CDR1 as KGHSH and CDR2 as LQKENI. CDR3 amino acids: CASSPPSSSYEQYF. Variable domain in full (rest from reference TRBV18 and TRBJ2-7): NAGVMQNPRHLVRRRGQEARLRCSPMKGHSHVYWYRQLPEEGLKFMVYLQKENIIDESGMPKERFSAEFPKEGPSILRIQQVVRGDSAAYFCASSPPSSSYEQYFGPGTRLTVT.

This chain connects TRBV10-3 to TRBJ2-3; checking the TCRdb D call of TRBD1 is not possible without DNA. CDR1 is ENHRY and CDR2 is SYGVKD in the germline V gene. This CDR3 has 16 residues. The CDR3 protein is CAISERGGRDGDTQYF.

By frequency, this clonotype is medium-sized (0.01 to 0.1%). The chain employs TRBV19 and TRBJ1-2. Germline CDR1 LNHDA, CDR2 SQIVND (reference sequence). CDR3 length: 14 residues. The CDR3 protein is CASSTSGASYGYTF. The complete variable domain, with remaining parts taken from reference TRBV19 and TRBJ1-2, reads DGGITQSPKYLFRKEGQNVTLSCEQNLNHDAMYWYRQDPGQGLRLIYYSQIVNDFQKGDIAEGYSVSREKKESFPLTVTSAQKNPTAFYLCASSTSGASYGYTFGSGTRLTVV.

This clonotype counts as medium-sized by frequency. CDR3 amino acids: CASSLMPGSEAFF. The rearrangement uses TRBV27 and TRBJ1-1; TCRdb designates TRBD1, a call that cannot be tested without DNA. The germline V gene has CDR1 MNHEY and CDR2 SMNVEV (reference sequence). CDR3 size: 13 residues.

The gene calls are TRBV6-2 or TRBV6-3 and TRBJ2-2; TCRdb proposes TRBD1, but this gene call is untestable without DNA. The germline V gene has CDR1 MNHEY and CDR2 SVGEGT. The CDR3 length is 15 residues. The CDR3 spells CASTRQGVATGELFF.

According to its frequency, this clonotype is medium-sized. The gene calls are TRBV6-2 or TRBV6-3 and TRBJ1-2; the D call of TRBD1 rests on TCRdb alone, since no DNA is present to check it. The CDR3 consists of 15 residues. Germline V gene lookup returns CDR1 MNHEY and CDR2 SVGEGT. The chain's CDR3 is CASRKLDRANYGYTF.

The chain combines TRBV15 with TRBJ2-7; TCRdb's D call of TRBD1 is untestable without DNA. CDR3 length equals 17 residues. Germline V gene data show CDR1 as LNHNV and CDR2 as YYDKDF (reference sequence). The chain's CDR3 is CATSRDRGGQGAYEQYF.